A single sample gave rise to the 21 T cell receptor beta chains below, sequenced in a study of CD8+ T cells in alopecia areata. The authors extracted RNA and reverse transcribed it into cDNA as the sequencing template. Sequencing used immunoSEQ multiplex PCR; TCRdb keeps in-frame clones, though not all of them. The repertoire includes around 250,000 clones, 67% of them detected once, and around 1.2% sits in the top ten. The sample consisted of CD4+ T cells sorted from blood, taken at week 0. These receptors originate from a human donor with alopecia areata.

The CDR3 sequence: CASSGRGRNQPQHF. In nucleotides, the CDR3 is TGTGCCAGCAGTGGCAGGGGACGCAATCAGCCCCAGCATTTT. The chain has TRBV6-5 and TRBJ1-5; tentative D call: TRBD1 (6 bases). CDR3 length equals 14 residues. In germline, CDR1 is MNHEY, CDR2 SVGAGI. V was clipped by 5 bases and J by 2 bases, with 10 bases between them.

This chain uses TRBV29-1 with TRBJ2-4; no clear D gene. The V gene lost 4 bases and the J gene lost 0 bases, with 10 bases spanning the gap. Germline V gives CDR1 SQVTM, CDR2 ANQGSEA. This CDR3 spans 14 amino acids. The CDR3 protein is CSVGADLAKNIQYF. The DNA for the CDR3 is TGCAGCGTTGGGGCAGACCTAGCCAAAAACATTCAGTACTTC.

The chain links TRBV7-9 to TRBJ1-5; D is ambiguous. The CDR3 has 13 residues. Germline V lookup: CDR1 SEHNR, CDR2 FQNEAQ (reference sequence). Trimming stripped 2 bases from V and 1 base from J, with 3 bases between. The CDR3 region is CASSLSSNQPQHF. The CDR3 DNA reads as TGTGCCAGCAGCTTATCCAGCAATCAGCCCCAGCATTTT.

The rearrangement links TRBV5-1 to TRBJ1-1, with 7 positions matching TRBD1. This CDR3 has 13 residues. The V segment lost 5 bases and the J segment 1 base; nucleotides outside the gene matches: 2. Germline CDR1 SGHRS, CDR2 YFSETQ. CDR3 region: CASRGQSNTEAFF. CDR3 bases: TGCGCCAGCAGGGGACAGTCGAACACTGAAGCTTTCTTT.

Concerning this clone itself: Other DNA sequences in this sample translate to the same CDR3. The V gene is TRBV30, the J gene TRBJ2-7; D unresolved. The CDR3 consists of 11 residues. V lost 3 bases and J lost 3, with 6 bases in between. Germline V gene lookup returns CDR1 GTSNPN and CDR2 SVGIG (reference sequence). CDR3 loop: CAWSGGYEQYF. The CDR3 DNA is TGTGCCTGGAGCGGTGGCTACGAGCAGTACTTC.

CDR3 sequence: CASGSGENYGYTF. The CDR3 bases are TGTGCCAGCGGCTCAGGGGAAAACTATGGCTACACCTTC. The J gene is TRBJ1-2, the V gene TRBV6-5; D perhaps matches TRBD1 (6 bases). Germline V CDR1 and CDR2: MNHEY, SVGAGI. V was clipped by 8 bases and J by 2 bases, with 12 bases between them. The CDR3 is made up of 13 amino acids.

The chain employs TRBV27 and TRBJ1-2, with a weak D call TRBD1 (6 bases). V lost 6 bases and J lost 7, with 18 bases in between. This CDR3 is 14 amino acids long. The germline gives CDR1 MNHEY, CDR2 SMNVEV (reference sequence). For the CDR3, the DNA is TGTGCCAGCAGCCCCCAGTGGGGGCGGGGTGGCTACACCTTC. It specifies CASSPQWGRGGYTF.

Remarks on this clone: One end of the junction varies from germline; a read error may be responsible. This chain joins TRBV7-9 and TRBJ2-5, with D possibly TRBD2 on 5 matching bases. The CDR3 length is 15 residues. Germline V lookup: CDR1 SEHNR, CDR2 FQNEAQ (reference sequence). This CDR3 reads CASTLGSSGQETQYF. The CDR3 DNA reads as TGTGCCAGCACCTTAGGGTCGTCGGGGCAAGAGACCCAGTACTTC.

This clone was counted only a few times. The chain is built from TRBV27 and TRBJ2-6; tentatively, D is TRBD1 (5 bases). Looked up from germline, CDR1 is MNHEY and CDR2 is SMNVEV (reference sequence). Trimming took off 2 bases at V and 0 bases at J, with 8 bases between the two ends. This CDR3 is built from 16 residues. The CDR3 loop is CASSLGAASGANVLTF. The CDR3 bases are TGTGCCAGCAGTTTAGGGGCAGCCTCTGGGGCCAACGTCCTGACTTTC. The variable domain in full, with the rest retrieved from reference TRBV27 and TRBJ2-6, is EAQVTQNPRYLITVTGKKLTVTCSQNMNHEYMSWYRQDPGLGLRQIYYSMNVEVTDKGDVPEGYKVSRKEKRNFPLILESPSPNQTSLYFCASSLGAASGANVLTFGAGSRLTVL.

The chain uses TRBV5-6 and TRBJ1-1; D is unclear. CDR3 size: 14 residues. The germline gives CDR1 SGHDT, CDR2 YYEEEE. V was pared by 1 base and J by 0 bases, with 7 bases between. The CDR3 bases are TGTGCCAGCAGCTTGACAGTAATGAACACTGAAGCTTTCTTT. Translating gives CASSLTVMNTEAFF.

The CDR3 region has the DNA TGTGCCAGCAGTGGGGGGACTAGCGACAGCACAGATACGCAGTATTTT. Residues: CASSGGTSDSTDTQYF. The chain employs TRBV2 and TRBJ2-3; 10 bases align to TRBD2. V lost 4 bases, J lost 0 bases, and 4 bases stayed unmatched. This CDR3 is 16 amino acids long. Germline CDR1 reads SNHLY; CDR2 reads FYNNEI.

J is TRBJ2-7 and V is TRBV5-4; 9 bases match TRBD1. Germline V gene sequence: CDR1 SGHNT, CDR2 YYREEE (reference sequence). After removal of 3 bases from V and 4 bases from J, the junction contained 8 bases not matched to a gene. CDR3 size: 15 residues. The CDR3 nucleotides are TGTGCCAGCAGCTGGCCGGGACAGGGAGTATACGAGCAGTACTTC. It specifies CASSWPGQGVYEQYF.

The V and J genes are TRBV6-6 and TRBJ2-7; maybe TRBD2 (5 bases). Germline V gene lookup returns CDR1 MNHNY and CDR2 SVGAGI (reference sequence). The CDR3 contains 13 residues. V shed 5 bases and J shed 0 bases, with 8 bases lying between them. CDR3: CASSPRDSYEQYF. In DNA, the CDR3 is TGTGCCAGCAGTCCCCGGGACTCCTACGAGCAGTACTTC.

V is TRBV4-1 and J is TRBJ2-1, with 12 bases identical to TRBD2. The V gene's germline CDR1 is MGHRA and CDR2 YSYEKL. V shed 6 bases and J 6 bases; nucleotides not matched to a gene: 3. This CDR3 comprises 14 residues. CDR3 region: CASRGTSGPNEQFF. DNA of the CDR3: TGCGCCAGCAGGGGGACTAGCGGGCCCAATGAGCAGTTCTTC.

The CDR3 is CASSQEGSYNEQFF. Written as DNA, the CDR3 is TGCGCCAGCAGCCAAGAAGGATCCTACAATGAGCAGTTCTTC. The V call is TRBV4-3, the J call TRBJ2-1, with D uncertain. The CDR3 runs to 14 residues. Trimming cost V 0 bases and J 1 base, with 4 bases left between them. Germline assignment: CDR1 LGHNA and CDR2 YSLEER.

CDR3 bases: TGCGCCAGCAGCCTATCCTTCTACGAGCAGTACTTC. Translation: CASSLSFYEQYF. The gene calls are TRBV5-1 and TRBJ2-7; D remains unclear. Germline V gene sequence: CDR1 SGHRS, CDR2 YFSETQ. Trimming shortened V by 4 bases and J by 3 bases, and 8 bases separated the two germline ends. The CDR3 runs 12 residues.

This clone was picked up one time. The chain recombines TRBV25-1 with TRBJ2-4, with D perhaps given as TRBD1 or TRBD2 (6 bases each). There are 17 residues in the CDR3. V shed 2 bases and J shed 4 bases, with 18 bases lying between them. Germline-derived CDR1 and CDR2 are MGHDK and SYGVNS. This chain's CDR3 is CASSERGTRSEKNIQYF. The CDR3 nucleotides read TGTGCCAGCAGTGAACGGGGGACACGAAGTGAGAAAAACATTCAGTACTTC.

The J gene is TRBJ1-2, the V gene TRBV30, with D tentatively TRBD1 (6 bases). Germline-derived CDR1 and CDR2 are GTSNPN and SVGIG (reference sequence). The CDR3 totals 11 residues. With 1 base removed from V and 7 bases from J, the gap between germline ends came to 7 bases. The CDR3, as DNA: TGTGCCTGGAGTGCCAGGGGTGGCTACACCTTC. It is translated as CAWSARGGYTF.

The CDR3 reads CASSLVPNTGELFF. CDR3 in DNA: TGTGCCAGCAGCTTAGTACCGAACACCGGGGAGCTGTTTTTT. The rearrangement joins TRBV11-1 to TRBJ2-2; D unclear. This CDR3 is built from 14 residues. V was clipped by 1 base and J by 0 bases, with 3 bases between them. Germline CDR1 and CDR2: SGHAT and FQDESV (reference sequence).

Here the CDR3 reads CASSRTDGGRPQHF. The DNA for the CDR3 is TGTGCCAGCAGTCGAACGGACGGGGGTCGGCCCCAGCATTTT. The chain combines TRBV7-2 with TRBJ1-5; a weak D match, TRBD1 (5 bases). Germline V gene sequence: CDR1 SGHTA, CDR2 FQGNSA. The CDR3 spans 14 residues. V dropped 6 bases and J dropped 9 bases, with 18 bases sitting between them.

This clone was counted once. The rearrangement joins TRBV19 to TRBJ2-1; the match to TRBD1 covers 7 bases. J gave up 9 bases and V 4 bases, and 12 bases lay outside the gene matches. CDR3 length equals 15 residues. The V gene's germline CDR1 is LNHDA and CDR2 SQIVND (reference sequence). CDR3 nucleotide sequence: TGTGCCAGTAGTACCCAAGAGACAGGGTACGGTGAGCAGTTCTTC. This encodes CASSTQETGYGEQFF.